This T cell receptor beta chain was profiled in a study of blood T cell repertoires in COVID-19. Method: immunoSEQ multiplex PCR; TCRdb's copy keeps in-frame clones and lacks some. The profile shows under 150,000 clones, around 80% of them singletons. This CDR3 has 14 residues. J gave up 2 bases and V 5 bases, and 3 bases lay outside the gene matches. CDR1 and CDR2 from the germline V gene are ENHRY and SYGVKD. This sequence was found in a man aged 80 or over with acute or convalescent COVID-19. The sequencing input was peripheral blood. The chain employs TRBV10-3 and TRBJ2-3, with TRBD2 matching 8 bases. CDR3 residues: CAISYSGDTDTQYF. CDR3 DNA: TGTGCCATCAGTTATAGCGGGGACACAGATACGCAGTATTTT.